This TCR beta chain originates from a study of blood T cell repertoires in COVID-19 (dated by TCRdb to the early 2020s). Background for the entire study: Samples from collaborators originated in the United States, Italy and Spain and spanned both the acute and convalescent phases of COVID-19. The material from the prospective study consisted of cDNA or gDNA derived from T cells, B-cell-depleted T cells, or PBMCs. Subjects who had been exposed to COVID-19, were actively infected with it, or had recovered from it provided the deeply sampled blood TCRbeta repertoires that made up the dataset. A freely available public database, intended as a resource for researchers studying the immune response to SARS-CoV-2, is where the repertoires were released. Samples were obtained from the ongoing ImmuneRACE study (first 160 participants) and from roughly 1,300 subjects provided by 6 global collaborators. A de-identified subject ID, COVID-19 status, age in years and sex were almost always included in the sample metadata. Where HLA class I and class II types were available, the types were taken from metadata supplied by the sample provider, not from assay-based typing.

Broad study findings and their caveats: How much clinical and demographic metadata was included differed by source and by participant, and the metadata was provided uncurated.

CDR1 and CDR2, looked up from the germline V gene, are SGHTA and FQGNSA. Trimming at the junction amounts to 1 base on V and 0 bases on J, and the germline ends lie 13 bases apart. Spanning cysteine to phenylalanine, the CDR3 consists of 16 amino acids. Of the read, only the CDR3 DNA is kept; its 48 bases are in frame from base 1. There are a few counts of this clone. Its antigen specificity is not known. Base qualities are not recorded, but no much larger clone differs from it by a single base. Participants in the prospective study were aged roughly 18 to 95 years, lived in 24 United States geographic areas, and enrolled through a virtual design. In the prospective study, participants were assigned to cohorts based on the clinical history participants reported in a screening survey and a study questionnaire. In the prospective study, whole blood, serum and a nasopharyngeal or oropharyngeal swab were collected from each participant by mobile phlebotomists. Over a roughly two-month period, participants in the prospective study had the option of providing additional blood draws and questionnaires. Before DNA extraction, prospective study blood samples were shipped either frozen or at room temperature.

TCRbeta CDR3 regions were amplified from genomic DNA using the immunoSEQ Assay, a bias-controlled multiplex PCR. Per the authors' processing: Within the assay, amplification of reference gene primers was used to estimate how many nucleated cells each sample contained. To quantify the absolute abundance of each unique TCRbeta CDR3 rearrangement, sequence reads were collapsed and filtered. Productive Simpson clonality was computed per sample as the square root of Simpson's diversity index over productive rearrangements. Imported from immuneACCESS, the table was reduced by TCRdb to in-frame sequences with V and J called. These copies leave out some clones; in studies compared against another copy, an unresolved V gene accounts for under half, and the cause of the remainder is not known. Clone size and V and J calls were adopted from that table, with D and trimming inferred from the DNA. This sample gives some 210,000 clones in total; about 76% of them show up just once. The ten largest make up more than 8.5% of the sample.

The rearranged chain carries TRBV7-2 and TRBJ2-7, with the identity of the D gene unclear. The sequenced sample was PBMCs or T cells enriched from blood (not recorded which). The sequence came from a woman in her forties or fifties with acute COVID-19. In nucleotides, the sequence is TGTGCCAGCAGCTTAGGTGCTCCATCGAGCTCCTACGAGCAGTACTTC. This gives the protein CASSLGAPSSSYEQYF.